What follows is one TCR beta chain and its context. CDR1 and CDR2 (germline): MNHEY, SVGAGI. V was pared by 4 bases and J by 2 bases, with 8 bases of the junction left unmatched. The CDR3 has 16 residues. This sample is drawn from a study of blood T cell repertoires in COVID-19. Study at large: COVID-19 samples from acute and convalescent phases originated in the United States, Italy and Spain. Sample material is recorded as cDNA or gDNA derived from T cells, B-cell-depleted T cells, or PBMCs.

As processed by the authors: Reference gene primer amplification gave nucleated cell count estimates. Repertoires were generated with immunoSEQ multiplex PCR, while TCRdb's copy carries only in-frame clones and drops some. The V and J calls and clone size come from that table; D and trimming were worked out from the DNA. Of about 34,000 clones in the sample, around 77% were seen once. V and J are TRBV6-5 and TRBJ2-1; TRBD1 matches 7 bases. Sequencing used peripheral blood. This receptor was identified in a human donor in a cohort sampled during active COVID-19. CDR3 in amino acids: CASSSSRTGTYNEQFF. The CDR3 DNA follows: TGTGCCAGCAGTTCCTCGAGGACAGGAACCTACAATGAGCAGTTCTTC.